This T cell receptor (beta chain) comes out of a study of CD4+ T cells in melanoma. A word on this clone: Its antigen is undetermined.

Study results and caveats: CD8+ T cell, macrophage and B cell function reportedly correlated with neoantigen-specific CD4+ T cells. In melanoma, neoantigen-specific CD4+ T cells reportedly differed in differentiation state.

Profiled with immunoSEQ multiplex PCR; TCRdb holds only in-frame clones, not every one. Of 4,000 to 5,000 clones listed, about 61% were seen once; the top ten hold around 27%. This sequence originates from a human donor with melanoma. The sequenced sample consisted of cells from a culture (not recorded whether cultured in vitro).

The chain's CDR3 is CASSFGIGRSLDTEAFF. As DNA, the CDR3 is TGCGCCAGCAGCTTCGGCATCGGGAGGTCGCTTGACACTGAAGCTTTCTTT. This rearrangement joins TRBV5-1 to TRBJ1-1; D ambiguous. The germline CDR1 and CDR2 sequences are SGHRS and YFSETQ. V dropped 2 bases and J dropped 3 bases, with 20 bases sitting between them. The CDR3 sequence is 17 residues long. Variable domain in full (rest from reference TRBV5-1 and TRBJ1-1): KAGVTQTPRYLIKTRGQQVTLSCSPISGHRSVSWYQQTPGQGLQFLFEYFSETQRNKGNFPGRFSGRQFSNSRSEMNVSTLELGDSALYLCASSFGIGRSLDTEAFFGQGTRLTVV.